In this sample, the clone carrying this TCR beta chain turned up a few times. The antigen is not known. Each HIV participant was treated in the United States. The CDR3 runs 13 residues. V was pared by 6 bases and J by 2 bases, with 10 bases between. Germline V gives CDR1 MDHEN, CDR2 SYDVKM. The data stem from a study of long-term antiretroviral therapy in people with HIV. General observations from the study: The study collected no data on ART adherence, viral resistance or therapy changes. Patients on ART gained diversity, which nonetheless stayed below transplant donor controls.

The assay used was immunoSEQ (version v3.0), run at survey level. Some clones are missing from TCRdb's copy, which holds only in-frame ones; the method was immunoSEQ multiplex PCR. In the table there are around 23,000 clones, about 80% of which are singletons. This sequence joins TRBV28 and TRBJ1-2; no definite D call. Sequences were derived from unsorted PBMCs, sampled 0.5 years before starting antiretroviral therapy. This clonotype was obtained from a man aged 40-49 years with HIV. CDR3 in DNA: TGTGCCAGCAGAATCGGTGGGAACTATGGCTACACCTTC. It encodes CASRIGGNYGYTF.